Listed here are 2 T cell receptor beta chains from one sample, sequenced in a study of regulatory T cells in long-lasting Graves disease. Documented time point: persistent/refractory GD, antithyroid drugs over 5 years with positive TRAb. The TCR library used RNA extracted from PBMCs. Library construction for TCR beta used iRepertoire HTBI primers and Arm-PCR of CDR3 regions. MiXCR was run by TCRdb on the multiplex PCR reads, yielding one entry per CDR3 protein. This sample has around 300,000 distinct CDR3 sequences, with 22% found just once. Sequenced here: peripheral blood mononuclear cells (PBMCs), sampled when the disease was refractory, from a patient treated with antithyroid drugs. These receptors came from a female donor with Graves disease.

There are a few counts of this clonotype. The rearrangement joins TRBV28 to TRBJ2-5, with 11 nucleotides matching TRBD2. Looked up from germline, CDR1 is MDHEN and CDR2 is SYDVKM. J lost 3 bases, V lost 3 bases, and 3 bases had no gene match. The CDR3 is made up of 15 amino acids. CDR3 coding DNA: TGTGCCAGCAGTTTGACTAGCGGGGTCAAAGAGACCCAGTACTTC. Translating gives CASSLTSGVKETQYF.

This chain connects TRBV7-2 to TRBJ2-1, with D possibly being TRBD2 (6 bases). Germline V gene lookup returns CDR1 SGHTA and CDR2 FQGNSA. The CDR3 consists of 16 residues. V shed 5 bases and J shed 0 bases, with 14 bases lying between them. The CDR3 coding sequence is TGTGCCAGCAGCCACGAGCGGGCTTACTCCTACAATGAGCAGTTCTTC. Its translation: CASSHERAYSYNEQFF.